Below, 4 T cell receptor beta chains from the same sample are listed, as sequenced in a study of shared clonotypes between healthy human individuals. TCRdb's copy holds only in-frame clones and misses some; the assay was immunoSEQ multiplex PCR. The sample shows over a million clones, approximately 70% of them seen only once. The sequencing sample was made of memory CD4+ T cells sorted from blood. Regarding subset: CD45RA-negative fraction. These receptors all come from a man aged 18 to 29 in good health.

The chain has TRBV23-1 and TRBJ2-7; D might be TRBD2 (5 bases). TRBV23-1 is classed as an ORF, of uncertain function. The CDR3 runs to 13 residues. Trimming took 11 bases from V and 2 from J, leaving 16 bases between them. The CDR3, as DNA: TGCGCCGGATTCCGGGAAAGGCCCTACGAGCAGTACTTC. This gives the protein CAGFRERPYEQYF.

This clone was detected only a few times. The gene calls are TRBV5-1 and TRBJ1-1, with a tentative D call TRBD1 (5 bases). The ends were cut back, 4 bases at V and 11 bases at J, with 15 bases in the middle. CDR1 and CDR2 from the germline V gene are SGHRS and YFSETQ. The CDR3 runs 12 residues. CDR3 loop: CASSTQGVDAFF. Here the CDR3 DNA reads TGCGCCAGCAGCACCCAGGGTGTCGATGCTTTCTTT.

The rearrangement links TRBV6-1 to TRBJ2-3, with TRBD1 as a possible D gene (6 bases). The CDR3 length is 13 residues. The V end lost 7 bases, the J end lost 2 bases, and 10 bases lay between the germline ends. Germline V CDR1 and CDR2: MNHNS, SASEGT. In nucleotides, the CDR3 is TGTGCCAGCAAAGGACAGAACACAGATACGCAGTATTTT. Its translation is CASKGQNTDTQYF.

This clone was seen once. The chain uses TRBV30 and TRBJ2-3, with 8 bases that match TRBD2. CDR1 is GTSNPN, CDR2 SVGIG, per germline (reference sequence). With 5 bases clipped from V and 8 bases from J, the junction kept 12 bases outside the gene matches. This CDR3 is built from 14 residues. CDR3 DNA sequence: TGTGCCTGGGCAGATGGGGGGCGGGAGGTTACGCAGTATTTT. Residues: CAWADGGREVTQYF.